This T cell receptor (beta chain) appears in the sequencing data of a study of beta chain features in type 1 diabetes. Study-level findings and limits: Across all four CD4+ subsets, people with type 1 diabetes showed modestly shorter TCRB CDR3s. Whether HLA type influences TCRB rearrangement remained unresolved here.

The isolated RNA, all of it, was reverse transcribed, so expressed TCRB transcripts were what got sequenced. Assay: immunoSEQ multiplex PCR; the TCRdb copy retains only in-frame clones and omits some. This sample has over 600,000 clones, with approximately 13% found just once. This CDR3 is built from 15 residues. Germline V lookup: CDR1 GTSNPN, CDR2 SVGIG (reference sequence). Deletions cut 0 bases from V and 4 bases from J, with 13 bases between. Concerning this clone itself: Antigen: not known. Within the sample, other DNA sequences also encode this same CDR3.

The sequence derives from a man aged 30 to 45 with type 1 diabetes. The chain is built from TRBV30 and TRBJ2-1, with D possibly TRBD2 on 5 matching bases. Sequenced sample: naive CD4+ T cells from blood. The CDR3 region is CAWSVRASSYNEQFF. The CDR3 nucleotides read TGTGCCTGGAGTGTACGGGCTAGCAGTTACAATGAGCAGTTCTTC.